Each of the 29 T cell receptor beta chains below was sequenced from the same sample in a study of T cells in Graves' hyperthyroidism and ophthalmopathy. TCR beta CDR3 sequences were amplified from RNA transcripts. TCR CDR3 underwent first-round RT-PCR with the HTBI primer set. A single record per CDR3 protein comes from TCRdb applying MiXCR to the multiplex PCR reads. The sample holds fewer than 25,000 distinct CDR3 sequences; 45% to 50% are singletons and the top ten take about 26%. Source material: blood. The source is a woman in her thirties or forties with Graves' hyperthyroidism that later progressed to Graves' ophthalmopathy.

As regards this clonotype: Because it lacks the conserved phenylalanine or tryptophan at the end, this CDR3 is likely a read error. The rearrangement joins TRBV7-2 to TRBJ2-1; TRBD2 is a possible D gene (6 bases). CDR3 size: 13 residues. Trimming pared 5 bases from V and 12 bases from J, leaving 17 bases between. Germline lookup yields CDR1 SGHTA and CDR2 FQGNSA. CDR3 residues: CASSRDSPRGQFL. CDR3 sequence (DNA): TGTGCCAGCAGCCGGGACTCCCCTCGTGGGCAGTTCCTC.

V gene TRBV2 combines with J gene TRBJ2-7; 9 nucleotides agree with TRBD2. Germline CDR1 and CDR2: SNHLY and FYNNEI. The V and J ends lost 4 bases and 6 bases, in that order; junction bases with no gene match: 4. The CDR3 extends over 13 amino acids. The CDR3 reads CASSVAGAFEQYF. The DNA of the CDR3 is TGTGCCAGCAGTGTAGCGGGAGCTTTCGAGCAGTACTTC.

In its sample, this clonotype was seen a few times. This could be a read error, since a much larger clone is one nucleotide away. The CDR3 reads CAGSEEAGGVETQYF. CDR3 DNA sequence: TGTGCCGGCAGTGAAGAAGCGGGAGGTGTAGAGACCCAGTACTTC. The V and J genes are TRBV6-4 and TRBJ2-5; 9 bases align to TRBD2. This CDR3 has 15 amino acids. Germline values: CDR1 MRHNA, CDR2 SNTAGT.

This clonotype occurred many times. The chain carries TRBV2 and TRBJ1-1, with D perhaps TRBD1 (6 bases). V was shortened by 3 bases and J by 0 bases, with 17 bases between the two germline ends. Looked up from germline, CDR1 is SNHLY and CDR2 is FYNNEI. The CDR3 length is 17 residues. The CDR3 nucleotides read TGTGCCAGCAGTGACCTAGGCTTGGGACACATGAACACTGAAGCTTTCTTT. This encodes CASSDLGLGHMNTEAFF.

This clonotype was counted many times. The chain has TRBV7-9 and TRBJ1-1; D uncertain. V was pared by 1 base and J by 1 base, with 7 bases between. There are 14 residues in the CDR3. Germline V gives CDR1 SEHNR, CDR2 FQNEAQ (reference sequence). In DNA form, the CDR3 reads TGTGCCAGCAGCTTAGAGAGGCGGAACACTGAAGCTTTCTTT. Translated, it gives CASSLERRNTEAFF.

At least ten counts were recorded for this clonotype. DNA for the CDR3: TGTGCCAGCAGACCCGGGACTAGCCGCAATGAGCAGTTCTTC. It encodes CASRPGTSRNEQFF. The chain combines TRBV6-2 or TRBV6-3 with TRBJ2-1; TRBD2 agrees at 9 bases. V lost 6 bases to trimming and J lost 6 bases; unmatched junction nucleotides: 6. The CDR3 contains 14 residues. Germline-derived CDR1 and CDR2 are MNHEY and SVGEGT.

The table lists this clonotype with a count of one. The junction does not match germline at one end; this may be a read error. This sequence joins TRBV10-3 and TRBJ1-2; tentative D call: TRBD1 (5 bases). CDR1 is ENHRY and CDR2 is SYGVKD in the germline V gene. CDR3 length equals 12 residues. CDR3 DNA: TGTGGCATCAAGGGGTCTAACTATGGCTACACCTTC. Translating it yields CGIKGSNYGYTF.

This clonotype has ten or more counts. The chain employs TRBV13 and TRBJ1-1, with D perhaps matching TRBD1 (5 bases). Trimming left V 4 bases short and J 11 bases short, with 14 bases between. Germline CDR1 and CDR2: PRHDT and FYEKMQ (reference sequence). This CDR3 region has 12 residues. The CDR3 region has the DNA TGTGCCAGCAGCTGGCAGGGTAGTCGGGCTTTCTTT. Its protein is CASSWQGSRAFF.

This chain joins TRBV20-1 and TRBJ1-6, with 7 bases that match TRBD1. Germline V gene sequence: CDR1 DFQATT, CDR2 SNEGSKA (reference sequence). Unmatched junction bases numbered 9, after V lost 1 base and J lost 9 bases. This CDR3 is 15 amino acids long. CDR3 protein: CSARVQSPGGSPLHF. The CDR3 coding sequence is TGCAGTGCTAGAGTTCAGTCGCCAGGGGGTTCACCCCTCCACTTT.

The CDR3 region has the DNA TGCAGTGCAGATGACGGATTAGATACGCAGTATTTT. Protein product: CSADDGLDTQYF. This rearrangement joins TRBV20-1 to TRBJ2-3, with unresolved D. The V end lost 6 bases, the J end lost 5 bases, and 12 bases lay between the germline ends. CDR1 DFQATT and CDR2 SNEGSKA come from the germline V gene (reference sequence). CDR3 size: 12 residues.

The chain uses TRBV2 and TRBJ1-1, with D possibly TRBD1 on 6 matching bases. V lost 5 bases, J lost 4 bases, and 11 bases lay in between. Germline V CDR1 and CDR2: SNHLY, FYNNEI. The CDR3 totals 13 residues. This CDR3 is CASSLRRGTEAFF. The CDR3 DNA reads as TGTGCCAGCAGTCTACGCAGGGGCACTGAAGCTTTCTTT.

The V gene is TRBV20-1, the J gene TRBJ2-7; weak D call: TRBD2 (6 bases). The ends were cut back, 0 bases at V and 3 bases at J, with 6 bases in the middle. This CDR3 has 12 residues. The germline V gene encodes CDR1 DFQATT and CDR2 SNEGSKA (reference sequence). In DNA, the CDR3 is TGCAGTGCTAGAGAGGAGGGCTACGAGCAGTACTTC. This translates into CSAREEGYEQYF.

V is TRBV12-3 or TRBV12-4 and J is TRBJ1-2; 7 bases agree with TRBD1. CDR3 length: 15 residues. Unmatched junction bases numbered 8, after V lost 3 bases and J lost 4 bases. The CDR3 DNA follows: TGTGCCAGCAGTTTGTCGGGACAGTCGTTCTATGGCTACACCTTC. Translating it yields CASSLSGQSFYGYTF.

The table lists this clonotype with a few counts. The rearrangement uses TRBV9 and TRBJ2-3; 8 bases line up with TRBD2. CDR1 is SGDLS and CDR2 is YYNGEE in the germline V gene. Losses at the gene ends were 4 bases for V and 1 base for J; bases not matched to a gene: 5. This CDR3 has 15 amino acids. The CDR3, as DNA: TGTGCCAGCAGCAAGCGGGAGTCCGGCACAGATACGCAGTATTTT. Residues: CASSKRESGTDTQYF.

For this clonotype: At one boundary the junction diverges from the germline segment, which might be a read error. This sequence joins TRBV29-1 and TRBJ2-1; 7 bases line up with TRBD2. The germline CDR1 and CDR2 sequences are SQVTM and ANQGSEA. The CDR3 covers 14 residues. The CDR3 bases are TGCAGCGTTGAACCAGCGGGAACGGTTAATGGGCAGTTCTTC. This translates into CSVEPAGTVNGQFF.

This clonotype was seen once. DNA for the CDR3: TGTGCCAGCAGTGACGGGGGTCCGGCAAGGCCCCAGCATTTT. Protein sequence: CASSDGGPARPQHF. This chain connects TRBV2 to TRBJ1-5; D is possibly TRBD1 (5 bases). The germline V and J ends were trimmed by 3 bases and 9 bases, with 15 bases remaining between them. This CDR3 is built from 14 residues. From germline, CDR1 is SNHLY and CDR2 FYNNEI.

This chain links TRBV20-1 with TRBJ2-1; tentative D call: TRBD2 (6 bases). This CDR3 contains 11 residues. CDR1 DFQATT and CDR2 SNEGSKA come from the germline V gene (reference sequence). The CDR3 is CGVLGGIEQFF. The CDR3 DNA follows: TGCGGTGTCTTGGGGGGAATCGAGCAGTTCTTC.

This clonotype qualifies as medium-sized. The chain is built from TRBV2 and TRBJ1-2; D call uncertain. Germline values: CDR1 SNHLY, CDR2 FYNNEI. V dropped 1 base and J dropped 7 bases, with 4 bases sitting between them. The CDR3 runs 11 residues. DNA for the CDR3: TGTGCCAGCAGTGAAGGATTTGGCTACACCTTC. This sequence encodes CASSEGFGYTF.

The chain joins TRBV20-1 to TRBJ2-7; 7 bases are a match to TRBD1. V gave up 5 bases and J gave up 4 bases; unmatched junction bases: 8. Germline lookup yields CDR1 DFQATT and CDR2 SNEGSKA (reference sequence). The CDR3 contains 13 residues. This chain's CDR3 is CSARKRGLYEQYF. CDR3 DNA: TGCAGTGCTCGTAAGAGGGGGCTGTACGAGCAGTACTTC.

This clonotype came up a few times. An end of the junction differs from the germline gene, which may be a read error. J is TRBJ2-1 and V is TRBV20-1, with TRBD2 matching over 12 bases. CDR1 and CDR2 (germline): DFQATT, SNEGSKA (reference sequence). The CDR3 contains 13 residues. As DNA, the CDR3 is TGCAGTGCCCTAGCGGGAGGGTACAGTGAGCAGTTCTTC. The encoded protein is CSALAGGYSEQFF.

The chain has TRBV2 and TRBJ1-1; 7 bases align to TRBD1. Germline loops: CDR1 SNHLY, CDR2 FYNNEI. The CDR3 runs to 14 residues. Trimming took 8 bases from V and 3 from J; bases not matched to a gene: 9. CDR3 coding DNA: TGTGCCAGCGTTACAGGGGAAGTAGACACTGAAGCTTTCTTT. Translated, it gives CASVTGEVDTEAFF.

This clonotype was observed many times. The chain uses TRBV12-3 or TRBV12-4 and TRBJ1-1; 7 bases are shared with TRBD1. V was pared by 6 bases and J by 10 bases, with 5 bases of the junction left unmatched. The CDR3 consists of 11 residues. CDR3 nucleotides: TGTGCCAGCAGACGACAGGGTGTAGCTTTCTTT. As protein: CASRRQGVAFF.

This clonotype was seen at least ten times. V is TRBV6-5 and J is TRBJ2-1; 13 bases map to TRBD2. The ends lost 4 bases at V and 9 bases at J; junction bases unmatched: 6. From germline, CDR1 is MNHEY and CDR2 SVGAGI. This CDR3 contains 15 residues. Here the CDR3 reads CASSSQTSGRFEQFF. CDR3 nucleotides: TGTGCCAGCAGTTCCCAGACTAGCGGGAGGTTTGAGCAGTTCTTC.

The rearrangement links TRBV9 to TRBJ2-5; the D gene is possibly TRBD2 (5 bases). This CDR3 comprises 14 residues. V was cut by 0 bases and J by 5 bases, with 11 bases left in between. Germline V gene data show CDR1 as SGDLS and CDR2 as YYNGEE. The CDR3 spells CASSVAGSEETQYF. The CDR3 nucleotides are TGTGCCAGCAGCGTAGCGGGGTCGGAGGAGACCCAGTACTTC.

This clonotype has ten or more counts. This rearrangement joins TRBV5-1 to TRBJ2-6; D possibly uses TRBD1 or TRBD2 (5 bases each). The CDR3 sequence is 15 residues long. The ends were cut back, 0 bases at V and 1 base at J, with 5 bases in the middle. The V gene's germline CDR1 is SGHRS and CDR2 YFSETQ. The chain's CDR3 is CASSLGGSGANVLTF. The CDR3 coding sequence is TGCGCCAGCAGCTTGGGGGGGTCTGGGGCCAACGTCCTGACTTTC.

In this sample, this clonotype is medium-sized (0.01 to 0.1%). This chain joins TRBV25-1 and TRBJ1-4; D is unclear. V dropped 6 bases and J dropped 0 bases, with 8 bases sitting between them. The germline V gene encodes CDR1 MGHDK and CDR2 SYGVNS. This CDR3 has 14 amino acids. This CDR3 is CASSSVATNEKLFF. The CDR3 nucleotides read TGTGCCAGCAGCTCTGTGGCAACTAATGAAAAACTGTTTTTT.

This clonotype was observed many times. The rearrangement joins TRBV28 to TRBJ2-3; weak D call: TRBD2 (6 bases). Between the trimmed V and J ends, which lost 5 bases and 0 bases, there was a span of 9 bases. CDR1 is MDHEN and CDR2 is SYDVKM in the germline V gene. The CDR3 loop spans 14 amino acids. CDR3 sequence reads: CASSQGLSTDTQYF. CDR3 sequence (DNA): TGTGCCAGCAGTCAGGGACTTAGCACAGATACGCAGTATTTT.

This sequence joins TRBV20-1 and TRBJ1-3; D remains ambiguous. Germline V gives CDR1 DFQATT, CDR2 SNEGSKA (reference sequence). The CDR3 is 13 residues long. The V end was cut by 0 bases, the J end by 5 bases, with 8 bases between. Written as DNA, the CDR3 is TGCAGTGCTAGAGAATATTTTCGAAACACCATATATTTT. Amino acids: CSAREYFRNTIYF.

The chain joins TRBV5-4 to TRBJ1-2; D unresolved. This CDR3 spans 14 amino acids. Germline V gene lookup returns CDR1 SGHNT and CDR2 YYREEE (reference sequence). V was pared by 4 bases and J by 6 bases, with 16 bases between. For the CDR3, the DNA is TGTGCCAGCAGCCCTCGAGTAGACGGGGATGGCTACACCTTC. Amino acids: CASSPRVDGDGYTF.